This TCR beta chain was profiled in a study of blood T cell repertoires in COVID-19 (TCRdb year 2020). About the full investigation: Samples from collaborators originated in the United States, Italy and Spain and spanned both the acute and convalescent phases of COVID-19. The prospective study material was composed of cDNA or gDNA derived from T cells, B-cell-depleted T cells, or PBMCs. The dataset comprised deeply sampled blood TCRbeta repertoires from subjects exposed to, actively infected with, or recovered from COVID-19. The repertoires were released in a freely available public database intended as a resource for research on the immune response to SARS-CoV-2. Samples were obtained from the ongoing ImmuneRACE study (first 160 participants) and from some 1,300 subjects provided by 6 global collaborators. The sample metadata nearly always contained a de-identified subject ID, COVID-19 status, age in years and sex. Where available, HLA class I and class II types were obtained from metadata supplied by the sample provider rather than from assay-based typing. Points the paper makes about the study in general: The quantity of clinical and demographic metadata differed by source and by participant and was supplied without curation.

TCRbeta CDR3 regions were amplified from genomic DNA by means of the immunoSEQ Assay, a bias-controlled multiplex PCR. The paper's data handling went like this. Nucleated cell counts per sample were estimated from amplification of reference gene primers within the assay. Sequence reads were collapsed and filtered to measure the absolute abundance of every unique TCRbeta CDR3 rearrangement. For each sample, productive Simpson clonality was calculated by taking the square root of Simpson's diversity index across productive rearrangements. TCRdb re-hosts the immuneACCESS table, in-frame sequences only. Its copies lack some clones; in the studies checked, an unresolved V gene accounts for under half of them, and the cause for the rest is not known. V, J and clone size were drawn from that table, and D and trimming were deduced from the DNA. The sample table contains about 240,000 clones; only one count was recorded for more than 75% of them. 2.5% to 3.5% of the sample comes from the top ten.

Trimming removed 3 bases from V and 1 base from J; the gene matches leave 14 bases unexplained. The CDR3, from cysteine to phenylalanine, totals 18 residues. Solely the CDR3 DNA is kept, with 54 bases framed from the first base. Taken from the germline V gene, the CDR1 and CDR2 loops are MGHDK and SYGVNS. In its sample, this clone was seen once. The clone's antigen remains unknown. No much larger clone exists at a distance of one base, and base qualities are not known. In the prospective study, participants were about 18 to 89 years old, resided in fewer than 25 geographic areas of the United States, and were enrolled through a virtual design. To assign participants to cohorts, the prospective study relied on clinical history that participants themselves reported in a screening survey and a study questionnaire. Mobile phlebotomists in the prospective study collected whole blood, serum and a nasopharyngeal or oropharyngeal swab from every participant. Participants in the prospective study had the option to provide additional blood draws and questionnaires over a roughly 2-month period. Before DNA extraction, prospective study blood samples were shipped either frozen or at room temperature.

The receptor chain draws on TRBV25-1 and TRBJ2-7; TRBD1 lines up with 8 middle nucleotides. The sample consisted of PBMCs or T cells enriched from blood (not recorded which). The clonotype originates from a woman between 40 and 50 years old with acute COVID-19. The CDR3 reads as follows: CASSDSRPDRAVSYEQYF. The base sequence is TGTGCCAGCAGTGATAGTAGGCCGGACAGGGCAGTTTCCTACGAGCAGTACTTC.